A single sample is the source of the 11 T cell receptor beta chains below, sequenced in a study of CD8 T cells in ankylosing spondylitis. MiXCR, run by TCRdb on the 5' RACE reads, gives a single entry per CDR3 protein. The sample holds 35,000 to 40,000 distinct CDR3 sequences; approximately 16% are singletons and the top ten take 35% to 50%. What was sequenced was blood. These receptors all come from a male donor with ankylosing spondylitis or in good health (not recorded which).

The chain couples TRBV4-1 to TRBJ2-4; 8 bases fit TRBD2. Germline CDR1 MGHRA, CDR2 YSYEKL. The V segment lost 3 bases and the J segment 5 bases; nucleotides outside the gene matches: 3. CDR3 size: 14 residues. CDR3 nucleotides: TGCGCCAGCAGCCACCCGGGACTAGAAAACATTCAGTACTTC. It is translated as CASSHPGLENIQYF.

J is TRBJ2-2 and V is TRBV7-9; no definite D call. The V end was cut by 5 bases, the J end by 6 bases, with 10 bases between. The length of the CDR3 is 13 residues. Germline CDR1 and CDR2: SEHNR and FQNEAQ (reference sequence). CDR3 nucleotide sequence: TGTGCCAGCAGCAAACTCCAACCCGGGGAGCTGTTTTTT. It is translated as CASSKLQPGELFF.

CDR3 nucleotides: TGCAGTTCCCAGACAGTAGCGAATGAAAAACTGTTTTTT. This codes for CSSQTVANEKLFF. The rearrangement uses TRBV20-1 and TRBJ1-4; D possibly corresponds to TRBD1 (5 bases). Germline V gene lookup returns CDR1 DFQATT and CDR2 SNEGSKA (reference sequence). Trimming removed 8 bases at V and 5 bases at J, with 15 bases between. The CDR3 totals 13 residues.

J is TRBJ2-2 and V is TRBV28, with TRBD2 identical over 13 bases. After removal of 4 bases from V and 5 bases from J, the junction contained 16 bases not matched to a gene. Germline V gene sequence: CDR1 MDHEN, CDR2 SYDVKM. The CDR3 is 20 amino acids. CDR3 sequence (DNA): TGTGCCAGCAGTTCCGGACTAGCGGGAGTGAGGTTCGTGCGGACCGGGGAGCTGTTTTTT. Its translation: CASSSGLAGVRFVRTGELFF. Full variable domain (remainder filled in from reference TRBV28 and TRBJ2-2): DVKVTQSSRYLVKRTGEKVFLECVQDMDHENMFWYRQDPGLGLRLIYFSYDVKMKEKGDIPEGYSVSREKKERFSLILESASTNQTSMYLCASSSGLAGVRFVRTGELFFGEGSRLTVL.

The table lists this clonotype with a few counts. The genes are TRBV12-3 or TRBV12-4 and TRBJ2-1, with D perhaps TRBD1 or TRBD2 (5 bases each). The CDR3 extends over 15 amino acids. Trimming took off 5 bases at V and 5 bases at J, with 16 bases between the two ends. CDR3 region: CASSRSEGRNNEQFF. In nucleotides, the CDR3 is TGTGCCAGCAGTCGATCAGAGGGACGAAACAATGAGCAGTTCTTC.

This clonotype has more than one count but fewer than ten. The chain carries TRBV4-1 and TRBJ2-1, with TRBD2 identical over 12 bases. The CDR3 is 16 residues long. Trimming at V came to 2 bases and at J to 7 bases, leaving 6 bases not matched to a gene. CDR1 and CDR2 from the germline V gene are MGHRA and YSYEKL. In DNA, the CDR3 is TGCGCCAGCAGCCAAAGAACTAGCGGGAGGTGGAATGAGCAGTTCTTC. Translated: CASSQRTSGRWNEQFF.

This chain uses TRBV19 with TRBJ2-1, with 7 positions matching TRBD2. Losses at the gene ends were 7 bases for V and 2 bases for J; bases not matched to a gene: 14. CDR3 length: 17 residues. Germline V lookup: CDR1 LNHDA, CDR2 SQIVND (reference sequence). The CDR3 reads CASTSYGAGDAYNEQFF. The CDR3 DNA sequence: TGTGCCAGTACTTCTTATGGGGCGGGAGACGCCTACAATGAGCAGTTCTTC.

This clonotype showed up many times. The rearrangement joins TRBV11-2 to TRBJ1-2; TRBD1 is a possible D gene (5 bases). Germline V gene lookup returns CDR1 SGHAT and CDR2 FQNNGV. The CDR3 has 12 amino acids. Trimming took 5 bases from V and 4 from J, leaving 8 bases between them. CDR3 region: CASSPGPYGYTF. For the CDR3, the DNA is TGTGCCAGCAGCCCGGGACCCTATGGCTACACCTTC.

This chain's CDR3 is CASSFAGGDNEQFF. CDR3 bases: TGTGCCAGCAGTTTTGCAGGGGGGGACAATGAGCAGTTCTTC. The rearrangement links TRBV6-6 to TRBJ2-1; D is possibly TRBD1 or TRBD2 (7 bases each). CDR1 is MNHNY, CDR2 SVGAGI, per germline (reference sequence). The CDR3 sequence is 14 residues long. V lost 4 bases and J lost 5, with 12 bases in between.

The V and J genes are TRBV12-3 or TRBV12-4 and TRBJ1-4; the D gene is possibly TRBD1 (6 bases). This CDR3 contains 14 residues. V lost 6 bases to trimming and J lost 7 bases, with 15 bases between them. The CDR3 reads CASSPTGTVEKLFF. The CDR3 DNA sequence: TGTGCCAGCAGCCCCACAGGGACCGTTGAAAAACTGTTTTTT.

Here the CDR3 DNA reads TGTGCCATCAGTGATGGACAGGGGGGTCAGCCCCAGCATTTT. Translating gives CAISDGQGGQPQHF. This chain connects TRBV10-3 to TRBJ1-5; TRBD1 aligns across 10 bases. The CDR3 consists of 14 residues. Germline-derived CDR1 and CDR2 are ENHRY and SYGVKD. Trimming at V came to 3 bases and at J to 6 bases, leaving 2 bases not matched to a gene.